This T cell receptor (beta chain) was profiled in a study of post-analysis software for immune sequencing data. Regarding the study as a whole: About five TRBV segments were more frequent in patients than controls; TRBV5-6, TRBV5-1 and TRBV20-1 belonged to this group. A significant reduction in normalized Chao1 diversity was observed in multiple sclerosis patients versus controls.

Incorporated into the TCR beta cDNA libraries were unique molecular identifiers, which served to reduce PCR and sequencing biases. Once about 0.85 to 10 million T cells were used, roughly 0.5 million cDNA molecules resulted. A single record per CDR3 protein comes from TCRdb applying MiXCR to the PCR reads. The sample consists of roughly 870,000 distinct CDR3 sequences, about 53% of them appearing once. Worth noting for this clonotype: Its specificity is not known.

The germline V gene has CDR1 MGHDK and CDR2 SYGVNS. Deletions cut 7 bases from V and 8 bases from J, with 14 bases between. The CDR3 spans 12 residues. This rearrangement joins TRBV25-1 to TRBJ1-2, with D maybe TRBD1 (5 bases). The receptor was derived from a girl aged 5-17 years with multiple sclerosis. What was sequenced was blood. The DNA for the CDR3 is TGTGCCAGCATGGAGGGGCTCGGGGGCTACACCTTC. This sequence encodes CASMEGLGGYTF.